This T cell receptor (beta chain) originates from a study of shared clonotypes between healthy human individuals. Overall study findings and caveats: Compared with memory subsets, naive subsets generally had larger estimated richness. Four donors shared around 5.1% of their naive CD4 clonotypes.

For each subset, genomic DNA was distributed in equal portions over several immunoSEQ plates. Original processing methods: Filtering differed since immunoSEQ provided only junctions, with no quality scores. Generated by immunoSEQ multiplex PCR, the TCRdb table keeps only in-frame clones and is missing some. That table supplies the V and J calls and clone size; D and trimming were determined from the DNA. Found here are roughly 1,800,000 clones, over 85% of them singletons; the top ten hold 0.9% to 1.5%. Concerning this clone itself: Antigen specificity is unknown.

Germline V gene sequence: CDR1 LGHNA, CDR2 YSLEER. Trimming stripped 2 bases from V and 0 bases from J, with 14 bases between. The CDR3 runs to 16 residues. Terminally differentiated effector memory CD45RA+ cells were left out of the naive CD8 fraction, which was CD45RO-negative and positively selected for CCR7. This clonotype was obtained from a man in his late teens or twenties in good health. The chain employs TRBV4-3 and TRBJ2-7, with TRBD2 as a possible D gene (6 bases). Specimen: naive CD8+ T cells sorted from blood. The CDR3 bases are TGCGCCAGCAGCCAATCGGGGACTTCTAGCTCCTACGAGCAGTACTTC. Protein: CASSQSGTSSSYEQYF.